This TCR beta chain was identified during a study of PD-1 blockade in classical Hodgkin lymphoma. In the case of this clone: The target antigen is unknown.

The method was immunoSEQ multiplex PCR; TCRdb's version includes in-frame clones alone and lacks a portion of them. The repertoire holds tens of thousands of clones, approximately 92% seen once, with roughly 8% in the top ten. Time point meaning: cycle 4 day 1 (C4D1), after more than 5 weeks of nivolumab. In every patient, relapse followed autologous stem cell transplantation, while exposure to brentuximab vedotin differed. Complete response, partial response or progressive disease were the best responses. General study findings and limits: According to reports, newly diagnosed patients had lower baseline TCR diversity than healthy donors, and relapsed/refractory patients had lower baseline TCR diversity still. In CD4+ cells, TCR diversity went up significantly by C4D1, but in CD8+ cells it did not.

V lost 0 bases and J lost 1, with 10 bases in between. Germline loops: CDR1 MNHNY, CDR2 SVGAGI (reference sequence). The CDR3 is 15 residues long. This sequence was found in a human donor with classical Hodgkin lymphoma. Material: peripheral blood mononuclear cells (PBMCs), obtained before the fourth cycle of nivolumab. The V gene is TRBV6-6, the J gene TRBJ2-7; D unresolved. CDR3 nucleotide sequence: TGTGCCAGCAGTTACTCTGGGCAGAGATCCTACGAGCAGTACTTC. This encodes CASSYSGQRSYEQYF.